This is a list of T cell receptor beta chains from one sample in a study of blood T cell repertoires in COVID-19. Sequencing used immunoSEQ multiplex PCR; TCRdb keeps in-frame clones, though not all of them. The sample carries some 7,000 clones, approximately 92% recorded once. The sequenced sample was peripheral blood. The receptors originated from a man older than 75 with active COVID-19. Each CDR3 is given without its conserved first and last residue. Fields, in order: D gene, V gene, J gene, CDR3 protein. D genes are given only for firm matches.

NA	TRBV6-5	TRBJ2-1	ASSLRGLQF
NA	TRBV6-2/TRBV6-3	TRBJ1-5	ASSYSHNQPQH
TRBD1	TRBV19	TRBJ2-3	ASRPQGVSTDTQY
TRBD1	TRBV6-5	TRBJ2-3	ASSYSGTGVDTQY
NA	TRBV5-4	TRBJ2-5	ASSLGAESGRETQY
NA	TRBV14	TRBJ2-3	ASSPWRGGAYSTDTQY
NA	TRBV24-1	TRBJ2-3	ATSDRIPARTQY
TRBD1	TRBV19	TRBJ1-5	ASSRTGDQPQH
NA	TRBV3-1/TRBV3-2	TRBJ2-3	ASSQDGREWDTQY
TRBD1	TRBV5-1	TRBJ2-3	ASSPGTVNTDTQY
TRBD1	TRBV5-4	TRBJ2-3	ASSSTGGSTDTQY
TRBD2	TRBV6-6	TRBJ2-5	AITGTSSLQETQY
NA	TRBV5-4	TRBJ2-7	ASSPTAGAYEQY
NA	TRBV27	TRBJ1-1	ASSHFTLRVPPEAF
TRBD1	TRBV7-2	TRBJ2-5	ASSLIVGGEGETQY
TRBD1	TRBV27	TRBJ1-6	ASSLWQGANSPLH
NA	TRBV7-9	TRBJ1-2	ASSLAGAQNYGYT
NA	TRBV19	TRBJ2-1	ASSSGETLVNNEQF
TRBD1	TRBV7-9	TRBJ2-3	ASTGQGATDTQY
NA	TRBV4-1	TRBJ2-1	ASSQEHGSSSYNEQF
TRBD1	TRBV29-1	TRBJ2-2	SVEEQGRIGNTGELF